One and the same sample provided the 19 T cell receptor beta chains below, sequenced in a study of T cells in Graves' hyperthyroidism and ophthalmopathy. Amplification targeted TCR beta CDR3 regions from RNA transcripts. First-round RT-PCR of the TCR CDR3 relied on the HTBI primer set. TCRdb called the multiplex PCR reads again in MiXCR, with one record for every CDR3 protein. Among 250,000 to 300,000 distinct CDR3 sequences listed, around 19% were seen once. The sequenced sample consisted of blood. These receptors all stem from a man between 45 and 60 years old with Graves' ophthalmopathy.

This chain joins TRBV18 and TRBJ1-2; no definite D call. Germline V lookup: CDR1 KGHSH, CDR2 LQKENI. The CDR3 contains 14 residues. With 2 bases removed from V and 0 bases from J, the gap between germline ends came to 7 bases. The DNA for the CDR3 is TGTGCCAGCTCACCAAGGACGACTAACTATGGCTACACCTTC. It is translated as CASSPRTTNYGYTF.

The table lists this clonotype with many counts. This chain connects TRBV2 to TRBJ1-1; D gene uncertain. The CDR3 spans 15 residues. The ends were cut back, 1 base at V and 3 bases at J, with 12 bases in the middle. Germline CDR1 and CDR2: SNHLY and FYNNEI. Here the CDR3 reads CASSEGRSRDTEAFF. CDR3 DNA sequence: TGTGCCAGCAGTGAAGGAAGAAGTAGAGACACTGAAGCTTTCTTT.

At least ten counts were recorded for this clonotype. V gene TRBV28 combines with J gene TRBJ2-5; D uncertain. The CDR3 runs to 14 residues. Trimming cost V 7 bases and J 5 bases, with 17 bases left between them. Germline V gene sequence: CDR1 MDHEN, CDR2 SYDVKM. CDR3 protein: CASTLSDAPETQYF. The DNA of the CDR3 is TGTGCCAGCACCCTTTCGGACGCGCCGGAGACCCAGTACTTC.

On this clonotype itself: Sequence at one end of the junction differs from germline and may be a read error. The V gene is TRBV6-1, the J gene TRBJ2-2, with D hard to call. Per the germline V gene, CDR1 is MNHNS and CDR2 is SASEGT. The CDR3 is 14 residues long. For the CDR3, the DNA is TGTGCCAGCAGGGAAGGCAGGCTTTTAGGGGAGCTGTTTTTT. It yields the protein CASREGRLLGELFF.

This clonotype was found a few times. This chain connects TRBV12-3 or TRBV12-4 to TRBJ2-7; D might be TRBD2 (6 bases). This CDR3 region has 13 residues. V was cut by 6 bases and J by 3 bases, with 12 bases left in between. The CDR3 region has the DNA TGTGCCAGCAGGGGACGGGGAGGCTACGAGCAGTACTTC. Translated: CASRGRGGYEQYF.

Regarding this clonotype: It may be a read error: a sequence one base away is much more abundant. This rearrangement joins TRBV28 to TRBJ2-7; 9 bases align to TRBD1. Germline V CDR1 and CDR2: MDHEN, SYDVKM. This CDR3 comprises 16 residues. CDR3 nucleotide sequence: TGTGCCGGCAGTTTAGTGGTGGGGACAGGGCTGCACGAGCAGTACTTC. As protein: CAGSLVVGTGLHEQYF.

This sequence joins TRBV6-1 and TRBJ2-7, with 8 bases matching TRBD2. CDR3 length equals 14 residues. CDR1 is MNHNS, CDR2 SASEGT, per germline. Trimming cost V 7 bases and J 5 bases; bases outside gene matches: 10. This CDR3 is CASIREGPFHEQYF. CDR3 DNA sequence: TGTGCCAGCATTCGGGAGGGACCGTTCCACGAGCAGTACTTC.

The chain uses TRBV4-1 and TRBJ1-5, with 7 bases lining up with TRBD1. Germline-derived CDR1 and CDR2 are MGHRA and YSYEKL. The trim removed 3 bases at V and 1 base at J, leaving 3 bases unmatched. This CDR3 spans 15 amino acids. CDR3 protein: CASSQATGSNQPQHF. The CDR3 DNA reads TGCGCCAGCAGCCAGGCGACAGGGAGCAATCAGCCCCAGCATTTT.

The chain has TRBV5-4 and TRBJ2-1; 13 nucleotides align to TRBD2. Germline V CDR1 and CDR2: SGHNT, YYREEE (reference sequence). This CDR3 is 16 amino acids long. V trimming: 4 bases; J trimming: 7 bases; junction bases outside the gene matches: 8. CDR3 DNA sequence: TGTGCCAGCAGCATCGGACTAGCGGGAGTTCGGAATGAGCAGTTCTTC. This sequence encodes CASSIGLAGVRNEQFF.

This CDR3 reads CASRGLVYNEQFF. As DNA, the CDR3 is TGTGCCAGCAGGGGACTAGTCTACAATGAGCAGTTCTTC. This chain connects TRBV6-2 or TRBV6-3 to TRBJ2-1; TRBD2 matches 8 bases. This CDR3 region has 13 residues. V shed 6 bases, J shed 3 bases, and the junction held 1 base outside the gene matches. The germline CDR1 and CDR2 sequences are MNHEY and SVGEGT.

The chain uses TRBV18 and TRBJ2-3; no definite D call. V shed 3 bases and J shed 3 bases, with 7 bases lying between them. CDR3 length: 13 residues. Germline assignment: CDR1 KGHSH and CDR2 LQKENI. The CDR3 DNA reads as TGTGCCAGCTCACCGTTCGGAACAGATACGCAGTATTTT. Encoded protein: CASSPFGTDTQYF.

This clonotype was observed at least ten times. The V call is TRBV5-1, the J call TRBJ2-3, with TRBD2 identical over 9 bases. Germline V gene lookup returns CDR1 SGHRS and CDR2 YFSETQ. Trimming took 3 bases from V and 0 from J; bases not matched to a gene: 20. The CDR3 has 21 amino acids. CDR3 loop: CASSSPPGARLAESSTDTQYF. For the CDR3, the DNA is TGCGCCAGCAGCTCACCCCCAGGGGCTCGACTAGCGGAGTCTAGCACAGATACGCAGTATTTT. Full variable domain (remainder filled in from reference TRBV5-1 and TRBJ2-3): KAGVTQTPRYLIKTRGQQVTLSCSPISGHRSVSWYQQTPGQGLQFLFEYFSETQRNKGNFPGRFSGRQFSNSRSEMNVSTLELGDSALYLCASSSPPGARLAESSTDTQYFGPGTRLTVL.

This clonotype was counted ten times or more. The J gene is TRBJ1-2, the V gene TRBV11-2, with D possibly being TRBD1 (6 bases). In germline, CDR1 is SGHAT, CDR2 FQNNGV. This CDR3 has 12 residues. Between the trimmed V and J ends, which lost 5 bases and 5 bases, there was a span of 9 bases. The CDR3, as DNA: TGTGCCAGCAGCGCCCAGGGGTATGGCTACACCTTC. Translation: CASSAQGYGYTF.

This chain connects TRBV7-6 to TRBJ1-1; 8 positions agree with TRBD1. Losses at the gene ends were 5 bases for V and 1 base for J; bases not matched to a gene: 6. The CDR3 loop spans 15 amino acids. From germline, CDR1 is SGHVS and CDR2 FNYEAQ. The CDR3 protein is CASSRGQGGNTEAFF. The CDR3 coding sequence is TGTGCCAGCAGCCGCGGACAGGGAGGGAACACTGAAGCTTTCTTT.

Ten or more counts support this clonotype. The V call is TRBV7-3, the J call TRBJ2-1; 7 bases are a match to TRBD2. The CDR3 spans 17 residues. From germline, CDR1 is SGHTA and CDR2 FQGTGA. Trimming took 1 base from V and 4 from J; bases not matched to a gene: 10. The chain's CDR3 is CASSLMGGGGWYNEQFF. The CDR3 coding sequence is TGTGCCAGCAGCTTAATGGGTGGGGGAGGGTGGTACAATGAGCAGTTCTTC.

This clonotype appeared a few times. The chain links TRBV7-8 to TRBJ2-7, with D unresolved. The CDR3 spans 13 residues. V shed 3 bases and J shed 3 bases, with 9 bases lying between them. Germline V lookup: CDR1 SGHVS, CDR2 FQNEAQ. The CDR3 sequence is CASSFLIGYEQYF. The CDR3 DNA sequence: TGTGCCAGCAGCTTTCTAATTGGCTACGAGCAGTACTTC.

This clonotype has ten or more counts. The chain links TRBV6-1 to TRBJ1-2, with 7 bases fitting TRBD1. Germline V gene sequence: CDR1 MNHNS, CDR2 SASEGT. After removal of 6 bases from V and 4 bases from J, the junction contained 8 bases not matched to a gene. The CDR3 is 14 residues long. The DNA of the CDR3 is TGTGCCAGCAGATCCGGGGACAGAGGCTATGGCTACACCTTC. As protein: CASRSGDRGYGYTF.

The chain combines TRBV29-1 with TRBJ1-3; D remains unclear. CDR3 size: 13 residues. V was cut by 3 bases and J by 0 bases, with 6 bases left in between. Looked up from germline, CDR1 is SQVTM and CDR2 is ANQGSEA. Here the CDR3 DNA reads TGCAGCGTTGAGAACAGCTCTGGAAACACCATATATTTT. Its translation is CSVENSSGNTIYF.

DNA of the CDR3: TGTGCCAGCAGCGGGACCGGGACGGGCTCTGGAAACACCATATATTTT. It yields the protein CASSGTGTGSGNTIYF. V gene TRBV9 combines with J gene TRBJ1-3; D may be TRBD1 (5 bases). This CDR3 comprises 16 residues. Trimming cost V 3 bases and J 0 bases, with 13 bases left between them. Germline CDR1 reads SGDLS; CDR2 reads YYNGEE.